Each of the 14 T cell receptor beta chains below was sequenced from the same sample in a study of blood T cell repertoires in COVID-19. Libraries were prepared by immunoSEQ multiplex PCR; TCRdb keeps only in-frame clonotypes and omits some of them. The repertoire includes fewer than 150,000 clones, 65% to 90% of them detected once, and around 2.9% sits in the top ten. The sequenced sample was peripheral blood. The receptors were sampled from a man aged 45 to 65 with acute or convalescent COVID-19.

The chain recombines TRBV13 with TRBJ1-2; D gene ambiguous. Germline lookup yields CDR1 PRHDT and CDR2 FYEKMQ (reference sequence). The CDR3 length is 16 residues. The ends were cut back, 5 bases at V and 3 bases at J, with 19 bases in the middle. The CDR3: CASSPLEGSEDYGYTF. Here the CDR3 DNA reads TGTGCCAGCAGCCCTTTAGAGGGATCGGAGGACTATGGCTACACCTTC.

This chain joins TRBV9 and TRBJ2-1; perhaps TRBD1 as D (5 bases). The CDR3 loop spans 16 amino acids. Germline V gives CDR1 SGDLS, CDR2 YYNGEE. Trimming pared 4 bases from V and 4 bases from J, leaving 18 bases between. CDR3 coding DNA: TGTGCCAGCAGCCCGGAAAGTGGGGCGGAATACAATGAGCAGTTCTTC. It yields the protein CASSPESGAEYNEQFF.

The J gene is TRBJ2-2, the V gene TRBV18; no definite D call. Germline CDR1 is KGHSH and CDR2 is LQKENI. V lost 5 bases to trimming and J lost 3 bases, with 10 bases between them. The CDR3 loop spans 14 amino acids. CDR3 nucleotide sequence: TGTGCCAGCTCAGATCCCCGGGACACCGGGGAGCTGTTTTTT. It translates to CASSDPRDTGELFF.

V gene TRBV28 combines with J gene TRBJ1-5, with D unresolved. The length of the CDR3 is 14 residues. Germline values: CDR1 MDHEN, CDR2 SYDVKM. Trimming stripped 6 bases from V and 1 base from J, with 10 bases between. CDR3: CASSPGGSNQPQHF. The CDR3 DNA follows: TGTGCCAGCAGCCCCGGCGGGAGCAATCAGCCCCAGCATTTT.

The chain joins TRBV18 to TRBJ1-4; tentatively, D is TRBD1 (6 bases). V was pared by 1 base and J by 11 bases, with 17 bases between. Germline loops: CDR1 KGHSH, CDR2 LQKENI. This CDR3 region has 15 residues. Here the CDR3 DNA reads TGTGCCAGCTCACCACAGACGACCTACCAGGGGAAACTGTTTTTT. Its translation: CASSPQTTYQGKLFF.

J is TRBJ2-1 and V is TRBV19; 7 bases map to TRBD2. V gave up 5 bases and J gave up 5 bases; unmatched junction bases: 9. CDR3 size: 15 residues. The germline gives CDR1 LNHDA, CDR2 SQIVND (reference sequence). The CDR3 DNA follows: TGTGCCAGTAGTTTGACTAGCCTCCCTAACAATGAGCAGTTCTTC. The encoded protein is CASSLTSLPNNEQFF.

The gene calls are TRBV27 and TRBJ2-2; 8 bases align to TRBD1. V was pared by 9 bases and J by 5 bases, with 5 bases of the junction left unmatched. CDR3 length: 13 amino acids. The germline V gene encodes CDR1 MNHEY and CDR2 SMNVEV (reference sequence). The CDR3 here is CASTTGGTGELFF. The CDR3 coding sequence is TGTGCCAGTACAACAGGGGGTACCGGGGAGCTGTTTTTT.

The gene calls are TRBV6-5 and TRBJ1-5; the D gene is possibly TRBD1 (6 bases). Between the trimmed V and J ends, which lost 5 bases and 0 bases, there was a span of 11 bases. This CDR3 region has 15 residues. Germline loops: CDR1 MNHEY, CDR2 SVGAGI. The CDR3 is CASSPQGYSNQPQHF. In nucleotides, the CDR3 is TGTGCCAGCAGTCCACAGGGTTATAGCAATCAGCCCCAGCATTTT.

The sample holds a few counts of this clone. The rearrangement links TRBV6-5 to TRBJ2-7; 7 nucleotides match TRBD1. V shed 6 bases and J 2 bases; nucleotides not matched to a gene: 7. The CDR3 covers 14 residues. The germline gives CDR1 MNHEY, CDR2 SVGAGI. The CDR3 sequence: CASSVDRVPYEQYF. In DNA form, the CDR3 reads TGTGCCAGCAGCGTTGACAGGGTCCCCTACGAGCAGTACTTC.

The chain combines TRBV7-3 with TRBJ2-7; TRBD1 matches 8 bases. From germline, CDR1 is SGHTA and CDR2 FQGTGA. This CDR3 contains 15 residues. The trim removed 2 bases at V and 5 bases at J, leaving 8 bases unmatched. The CDR3 here is CASSLAFQGADEQYF. The CDR3 DNA reads TGTGCCAGCAGCTTAGCCTTCCAGGGGGCCGACGAGCAGTACTTC.

The V call is TRBV14, the J call TRBJ1-1; the match to TRBD1 covers 10 bases. Germline V CDR1 and CDR2: SGHDN, FVKESK. There are 15 residues in the CDR3. With 1 base clipped from V and 1 base from J, the junction kept 0 bases outside the gene matches. CDR3 sequence (DNA): TGTGCCAGCAGCCAAGGGGACAGGGGGAACACTGAAGCTTTCTTT. Translation: CASSQGDRGNTEAFF. Together with reference TRBV14 and TRBJ1-1, the CDR3 gives the full variable domain: EAGVTQFPSHSVIEKGQTVTLRCDPISGHDNLYWYRRVMGKEIKFLLHFVKESKQDESGMPNNRFLAERTGGTYSTLKVQPAELEDSGVYFCASSQGDRGNTEAFFGQGTRLTVV.

The chain recombines TRBV6-5 with TRBJ1-6; unclear D gene. This CDR3 comprises 12 residues. CDR1 and CDR2 (germline): MNHEY, SVGAGI. The ends were cut back, 6 bases at V and 6 bases at J, with 6 bases in the middle. CDR3 in DNA: TGTGCCAGCAGAAAACTTAATTCACCCCTCCACTTT. Its translation is CASRKLNSPLHF.

The rearrangement joins TRBV6-5 to TRBJ1-5, with D perhaps TRBD1 (6 bases). CDR1 is MNHEY, CDR2 SVGAGI, per germline. Trimming stripped 6 bases from V and 6 bases from J, with 12 bases between. The CDR3 covers 13 residues. CDR3 sequence reads: CASSPTGFQPQHF. The CDR3, as DNA: TGTGCCAGCAGCCCAACAGGGTTTCAGCCCCAGCATTTT.

V is TRBV4-1 and J is TRBJ1-5; D remains unclear. V was pared by 1 base and J by 1 base, with 14 bases between. The CDR3 totals 17 residues. Germline loops: CDR1 MGHRA, CDR2 YSYEKL. The CDR3 DNA is TGCGCCAGCAGCCAAGCCCTAGTAGGCAGCAGCAATCAGCCCCAGCATTTT. The encoded protein is CASSQALVGSSNQPQHF.